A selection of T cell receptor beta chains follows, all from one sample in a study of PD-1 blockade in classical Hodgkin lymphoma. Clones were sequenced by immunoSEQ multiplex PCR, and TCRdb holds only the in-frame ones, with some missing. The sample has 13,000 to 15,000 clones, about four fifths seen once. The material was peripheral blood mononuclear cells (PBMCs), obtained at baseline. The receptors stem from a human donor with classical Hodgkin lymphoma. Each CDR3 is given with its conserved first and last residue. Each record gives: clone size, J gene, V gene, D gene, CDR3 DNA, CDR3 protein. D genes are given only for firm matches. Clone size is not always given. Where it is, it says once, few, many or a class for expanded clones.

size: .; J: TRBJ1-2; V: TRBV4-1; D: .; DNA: TGCGCCAGCAGCCAAGATTGGAGGGGTTTGATACCCCGCCCGGGCTATGGCTACACCTTC; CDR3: CASSQDWRGLIPRPGYGYTF
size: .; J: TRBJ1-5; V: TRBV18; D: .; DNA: TGTGCCAGCTCACCAGCTGGAGGGGGTAACAATCAGCCCCAGCATTTT; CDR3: CASSPAGGGNNQPQHF
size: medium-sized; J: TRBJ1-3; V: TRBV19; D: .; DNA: TGTGCCAGCGCTTTGGGGACCTCTGGAAACACCATATATTTT; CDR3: CASALGTSGNTIYF
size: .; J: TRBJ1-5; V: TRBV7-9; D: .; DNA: TGTGCCAGCAGCTCGGGGGGAAGACAGCCCCAGCATTTT; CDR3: CASSSGGRQPQHF
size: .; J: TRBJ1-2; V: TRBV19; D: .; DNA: TGTGCCAGCTACTTAGGAGGGAGATATGGCTACACCTTC; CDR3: CASYLGGRYGYTF
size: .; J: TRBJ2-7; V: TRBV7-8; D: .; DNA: TGTGCCAGCAGCTTAAGGCTCAGCTACGAGCAGTACTTC; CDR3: CASSLRLSYEQYF
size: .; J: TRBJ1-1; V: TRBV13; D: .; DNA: TGTGCCAGCAGCTTAGAAGGGTCGCAGAACACTGAAGCTTTCTTT; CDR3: CASSLEGSQNTEAFF
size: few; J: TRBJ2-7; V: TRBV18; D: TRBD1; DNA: TGTGCCAGCTCACCACGAACGGGACAGAAATACTACGAGCAGTACTTC; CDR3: CASSPRTGQKYYEQYF
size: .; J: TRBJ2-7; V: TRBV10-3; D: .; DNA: TGTGCCATCGGATCAACCTCCTACGAGCAGTACTTC; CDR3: CAIGSTSYEQYF
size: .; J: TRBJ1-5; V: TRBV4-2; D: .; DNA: TGTGCCAGCAGCCAAGATTACGGTAGCAATCAGCCCCAGCATTTT; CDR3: CASSQDYGSNQPQHF
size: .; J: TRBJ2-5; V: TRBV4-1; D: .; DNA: TGCGCCAGCAGCCACCAGGGTCTTGGCCAAGAGACCCAGTACTTC; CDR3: CASSHQGLGQETQYF
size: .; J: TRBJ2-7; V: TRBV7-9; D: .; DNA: TGTGCCAGCAGCTTAGCGGACTACGAGCAGTACTTC; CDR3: CASSLADYEQYF
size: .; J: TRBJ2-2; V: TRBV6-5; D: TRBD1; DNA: TGTGCCAGCAGCCAGACAGGGGGAGGTACCGGGGAGCTGTTTTTT; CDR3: CASSQTGGGTGELFF
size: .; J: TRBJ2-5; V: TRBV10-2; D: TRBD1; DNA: TGCGCCCAAGGCTGGACAGGACAAGAGACCCAGTACTTC; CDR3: CAQGWTGQETQYF
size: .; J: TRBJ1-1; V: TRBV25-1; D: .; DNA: TGTGCCAGCAGTTCAGTGTACGGATTAGCTTTCTTT; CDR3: CASSSVYGLAFF
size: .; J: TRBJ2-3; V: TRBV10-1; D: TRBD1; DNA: TGCGCCAGCAGTGACCAGGGACAGGGGATCACAGATACGCAGTATTTT; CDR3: CASSDQGQGITDTQYF
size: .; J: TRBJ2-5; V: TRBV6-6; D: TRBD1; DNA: TGTGCCAGCCTCTTTTCAGGGGGAGAGACCCAGTACTTC; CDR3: CASLFSGGETQYF
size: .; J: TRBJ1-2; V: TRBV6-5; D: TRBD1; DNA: TGTGCCAGCAGTTACGGGGGACAGGGGGGTGGCTACACCTTC; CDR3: CASSYGGQGGGYTF
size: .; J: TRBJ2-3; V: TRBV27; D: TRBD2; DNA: TGTGCCAGCAGTCCCCGGCGGGGGGGCGGCACAGATACGCAGTATTTT; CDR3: CASSPRRGGGTDTQYF
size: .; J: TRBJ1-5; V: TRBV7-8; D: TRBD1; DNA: TGTGCCAGCAGCCAGGGGGCGGGGGATCAGCCCCAGCATTTT; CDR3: CASSQGAGDQPQHF
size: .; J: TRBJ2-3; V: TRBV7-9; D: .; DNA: TGTGCCAGCAGCTTAGCGGATTTAGATACGCAGTATTTT; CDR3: CASSLADLDTQYF
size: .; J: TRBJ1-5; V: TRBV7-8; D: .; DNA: TGTGCCAGCAGCTTAGATGGACTTAGGGGGAGCAATCAGCCCCAGCATTTT; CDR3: CASSLDGLRGSNQPQHF
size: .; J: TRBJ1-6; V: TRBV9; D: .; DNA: TGTGCCAGCAGCGTAGAGCCGAACGGCTATAATTCACCCCTCCACTTT; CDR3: CASSVEPNGYNSPLHF
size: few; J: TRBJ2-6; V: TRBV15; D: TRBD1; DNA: TGTGCCACCAGCAGAGCCCAGGGGGCGGGGGGGGCCAACGTCCTGACTTTC; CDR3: CATSRAQGAGGANVLTF
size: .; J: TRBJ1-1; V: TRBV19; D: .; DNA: TGTGCCAGTAGTATAGGTAGGGGGAACACTGAAGCTTTCTTT; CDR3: CASSIGRGNTEAFF
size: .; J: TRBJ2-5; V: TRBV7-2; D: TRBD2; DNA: TGTGCCAGCAGCTTAGTGGGACTAGCGGGGGGGTACCAAGAGACCCAGTACTTC; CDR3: CASSLVGLAGGYQETQYF
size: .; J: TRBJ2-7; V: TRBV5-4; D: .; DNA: TGTGCCAGCAGCTTTACCGGGACACGTTCCTACGAGCAGTACTTC; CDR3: CASSFTGTRSYEQYF
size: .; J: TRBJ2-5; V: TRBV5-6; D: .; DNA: TGTGCCAGCAGCTTGGGTCCGGGTGGGGACCAAGAGACCCAGTACTTC; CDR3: CASSLGPGGDQETQYF
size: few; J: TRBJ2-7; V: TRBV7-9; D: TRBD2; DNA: TGTGCCAGCAGCGGGGAGGGACTAGCGGGTTCTCGCTCCTACGAGCAGTACTTC; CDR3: CASSGEGLAGSRSYEQYF
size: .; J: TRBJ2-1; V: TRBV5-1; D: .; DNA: TGCGCCAGCAGCTCGGGTCAGCGGACGCGAGACAATGAGCAGTTCTTC; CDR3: CASSSGQRTRDNEQFF
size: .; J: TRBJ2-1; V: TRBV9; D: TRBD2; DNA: TGTGCCAGCAGCGTATCGGGACTAGTTATCAATGAGCAGTTCTTC; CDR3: CASSVSGLVINEQFF
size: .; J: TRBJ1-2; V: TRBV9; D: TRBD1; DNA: TGTGCCAGCAGCGGAGACAGGGGTAGCTACACCTTC; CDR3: CASSGDRGSYTF
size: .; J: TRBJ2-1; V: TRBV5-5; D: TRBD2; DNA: TGTGCCAGCAGCCCTAGCGGGGGGACCTACAATGAGCAGTTCTTC; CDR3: CASSPSGGTYNEQFF